A single sample gave rise to the 13 T cell receptor beta chains below, sequenced in a study of cytomegalovirus exposure and HLA in healthy donors listed by TCRdb under 2017. Receptor amplification or capture employed the immunoSEQ multiplex PCR assay. A mixture of 60 forward primers for TCR Vbeta segments and 13 reverse primers for TCR Jbeta segments was used in the multiplex PCR. TCRdb took over this immuneACCESS table, retaining in-frame rearrangements with V and J assigned. Such tables are incomplete; in checked studies, under half of the missing clones stem from an unresolved V gene, and the remainder is unexplained. The sample table holds 130,000 to 150,000 clones, of which 75% to 80% were seen once. Roughly 0.7% of the sample rests with the top ten. The sequenced sample was PBMCs. The source of these receptors is a male donor in good health and CMV-seronegative.

The chain couples TRBV27 to TRBJ1-5; the match to TRBD1 covers 8 bases. The length of the CDR3 is 13 residues. The germline gives CDR1 MNHEY, CDR2 SMNVEV (reference sequence). The V and J ends lost 5 bases and 7 bases, in that order; junction bases with no gene match: 4. CDR3 amino acids: CASSPDRGQPQHF. CDR3 nucleotide sequence: TGTGCCAGCAGTCCCGACAGGGGCCAGCCCCAGCATTTT.

V gene TRBV11-2 combines with J gene TRBJ2-7; D uncertain. The germline V and J ends were trimmed by 5 bases and 6 bases, with 11 bases remaining between them. The CDR3 runs 12 residues. CDR1 and CDR2 (germline): SGHAT, FQNNGV. The CDR3 sequence: CASSLGSVEQYF. The CDR3 bases are TGTGCCAGCAGCCTAGGCAGTGTCGAGCAGTACTTC.

This rearrangement joins TRBV5-1 to TRBJ1-5, with D perhaps TRBD1 (5 bases). V lost 0 bases and J 6 bases, leaving 13 bases between the germline ends. There are 15 residues in the CDR3. CDR1 is SGHRS and CDR2 is YFSETQ in the germline V gene. DNA of the CDR3: TGCGCCAGCAGCTTGGAGGCCGGGCAGGGTCAGCCCCAGCATTTT. Amino acid sequence: CASSLEAGQGQPQHF.

The chain has TRBV7-9 and TRBJ2-7, with a possible D match to TRBD2 (6 bases). From germline, CDR1 is SEHNR and CDR2 FQNEAQ (reference sequence). Trimming stripped 5 bases from V and 5 bases from J, with 19 bases between. There are 15 residues in the CDR3. For the CDR3, the DNA is TGTGCCAGCAGCCTCGGAGGGGCCCCCTTTGACGAGCAGTACTTC. Protein product: CASSLGGAPFDEQYF. The variable domain in full, with the rest retrieved from reference TRBV7-9 and TRBJ2-7, is DTGVSQNPRHKITKRGQNVTFRCDPISEHNRLYWYRQTLGQGPEFLTYFQNEAQLEKSRLLSDRFSAERPKGSFSTLEIQRTEQGDSAMYLCASSLGGAPFDEQYFGPGTRLTVT.

J is TRBJ2-7 and V is TRBV4-3, with 13 bases lining up with TRBD2. From germline, CDR1 is LGHNA and CDR2 YSLEER. The CDR3 runs 15 residues. The junction had 5 bases not matched to a gene; V was cut back by 4 bases and J by 5 bases. The CDR3 DNA is TGCGCCAGCAGCCCCTTAACTAGCGGGAGGGACGAGCAGTACTTC. Amino acids: CASSPLTSGRDEQYF.

This chain uses TRBV4-3 with TRBJ1-1, with D hard to call. Germline CDR1 LGHNA, CDR2 YSLEER. The CDR3 extends over 14 amino acids. Trimming removed 4 bases from V and 3 bases from J, with 12 bases in between. Here the CDR3 DNA reads TGCGCCAGCAGCCTCACTTACGGGGACACTGAAGCTTTCTTT. Residues: CASSLTYGDTEAFF.

The chain joins TRBV7-6 to TRBJ1-2, with D possibly TRBD1 on 6 matching bases. The germline gives CDR1 SGHVS, CDR2 FNYEAQ. Deletions cut 1 base from V and 1 base from J, with 10 bases between. This CDR3 spans 15 amino acids. The CDR3 reads CASSLGTADNYGYTF. As DNA, the CDR3 is TGTGCCAGCAGCTTAGGGACAGCGGATAACTATGGCTACACCTTC.

The chain has TRBV14 and TRBJ1-2; D is uncertain. From germline, CDR1 is SGHDN and CDR2 FVKESK. The ends were cut back, 0 bases at V and 4 bases at J, with 9 bases in the middle. This CDR3 comprises 14 residues. The CDR3 coding sequence is TGTGCCAGCAGCCAAGAAACAGCCGCCTATGGCTACACCTTC. Encoded protein: CASSQETAAYGYTF.

The CDR3 sequence: CASSETGGDVPNTEAFF. CDR3 in DNA: TGTGCCAGCAGCGAGACAGGGGGCGATGTACCGAACACTGAAGCTTTCTTT. The chain joins TRBV7-9 to TRBJ1-1; 10 bases are a match to TRBD1. This CDR3 is 17 amino acids long. J was trimmed by 1 base and V by 5 bases; bases with no gene match: 10. Germline V lookup: CDR1 SEHNR, CDR2 FQNEAQ (reference sequence).

The chain uses TRBV6-5 and TRBJ1-2; no clear D gene. Trimming shortened V by 4 bases and J by 1 base, and 7 bases separated the two germline ends. The CDR3 extends over 13 amino acids. The V gene's germline CDR1 is MNHEY and CDR2 SVGAGI. The CDR3 DNA reads as TGTGCCAGCAGTTCCCAGCGTAACTATGGCTACACCTTC. It translates to CASSSQRNYGYTF.

This rearrangement joins TRBV7-2 to TRBJ1-1, with 9 bases fitting TRBD1. The V segment lost 2 bases and the J segment 8 bases; nucleotides outside the gene matches: 15. The CDR3 has 17 amino acids. CDR1 is SGHTA and CDR2 is FQGNSA in the germline V gene. CDR3 DNA sequence: TGTGCCAGCAGCTTACGCGTGGGAACAGGGGGCGCGTCCGAAGCTTTCTTT. Amino acids: CASSLRVGTGGASEAFF.

This rearrangement joins TRBV6-5 to TRBJ2-7; 7 positions agree with TRBD1. V was clipped by 7 bases and J by 5 bases; unmatched bases: 2. CDR3 length: 11 residues. Germline assignment: CDR1 MNHEY and CDR2 SVGAGI. In DNA, the CDR3 is TGTGCCAGCACAAGGGGGCACGAGCAGTACTTC. It codes for CASTRGHEQYF.

This clone occurred a few times. The chain carries TRBV6-7 and TRBJ1-1; D call uncertain. TRBV6-7 is flagged as an ORF with uncertain function. V was clipped by 0 bases and J by 4 bases, with 9 bases between them. The length of the CDR3 is 14 residues. The CDR3 loop is CASSYSVRPTEAFF. CDR3 bases: TGTGCCAGCAGTTACTCGGTGCGCCCCACTGAAGCTTTCTTT.